What follows are 9 T cell receptor beta chains derived from one specimen sequenced in a study of technical replicates of blood from a few donors. TCRdb's copy holds only in-frame clones and misses some; the assay was immunoSEQ multiplex PCR. The sample lists about 80,000 clones, roughly 94% occurring once. Sequenced material: T cells isolated from PBMCs. Source of these receptors: a human donor in good health.

The CDR3: CASSVAGLAGDGYEQYF. CDR3 bases: TGTGCCAGCAGCGTAGCGGGACTAGCGGGAGATGGCTACGAGCAGTACTTC. This chain links TRBV11-2 with TRBJ2-7; TRBD2 aligns across 14 bases. Germline lookup yields CDR1 SGHAT and CDR2 FQNNGV. CDR3 length: 17 amino acids. The junction had 9 bases not matched to a gene; V was cut back by 5 bases and J by 3 bases.

This clone was seen only once. The chain recombines TRBV7-9 with TRBJ1-1; D perhaps matches TRBD1 (6 bases). Trimming left V 4 bases short and J 0 bases short, with 15 bases between. Germline-derived CDR1 and CDR2 are SEHNR and FQNEAQ (reference sequence). The CDR3 runs to 16 residues. The CDR3 sequence: CASSSGGGWVNTEAFF. In nucleotides, the CDR3 is TGTGCCAGCAGCTCGGGGGGGGGCTGGGTGAACACTGAAGCTTTCTTT. The full variable domain, rest sourced from reference TRBV7-9 and TRBJ1-1, is DTGVSQNPRHKITKRGQNVTFRCDPISEHNRLYWYRQTLGQGPEFLTYFQNEAQLEKSRLLSDRFSAERPKGSFSTLEIQRTEQGDSAMYLCASSSGGGWVNTEAFFGQGTRLTVV.

The V gene is TRBV11-2, the J gene TRBJ1-4; D gene unclear. Per germline, CDR1 SGHAT and CDR2 FQNNGV. The CDR3 is made up of 13 amino acids. Trimming removed 0 bases from V and 7 bases from J, with 6 bases in between. CDR3: CASSLDLREKLFF. The CDR3 DNA follows: TGTGCCAGCAGCTTAGATCTGCGTGAAAAACTGTTTTTT.

V usage is TRBV5-6 and J usage is TRBJ2-1; 7 positions match TRBD2. This CDR3 is built from 12 residues. Losses at the gene ends were 4 bases for V and 9 bases for J; bases not matched to a gene: 4. Germline V gene sequence: CDR1 SGHDT, CDR2 YYEEEE. The CDR3 loop is CASSILAGEQFF. CDR3 bases: TGTGCCAGCAGCATTTTAGCGGGTGAGCAGTTCTTC. Based on the CDR3 plus reference TRBV5-6 and TRBJ2-1, the full variable domain is DAGVTQSPTHLIKTRGQQVTLRCSPKSGHDTVSWYQQALGQGPQFIFQYYEEEERQRGNFPDRFSGHQFPNYSSELNVNALLLGDSALYLCASSILAGEQFFGPGTRLTVL.

This clone was observed a single time. The J gene is TRBJ1-4, the V gene TRBV18; D call uncertain. The germline CDR1 and CDR2 sequences are KGHSH and LQKENI. V lost 5 bases and J 7 bases, leaving 14 bases between the germline ends. This CDR3 region has 14 residues. CDR3 DNA: TGTGCCAGCTCATCGGGTTTGAGGAGTGAAAAACTGTTTTTT. Translated, it gives CASSSGLRSEKLFF.

This chain joins TRBV28 and TRBJ2-7, with 8 positions matching TRBD1. The CDR3 covers 16 residues. Germline V lookup: CDR1 MDHEN, CDR2 SYDVKM. Trimming removed 6 bases from V and 1 base from J; junction bases left unmatched: 11. This chain's CDR3 is CASRGPWDRSSYEQYF. CDR3 sequence (DNA): TGTGCCAGCAGGGGTCCCTGGGACAGGAGTTCCTACGAGCAGTACTTC.

The rearrangement joins TRBV19 to TRBJ2-7; 9 positions agree with TRBD2. CDR1 is LNHDA, CDR2 SQIVND, per germline (reference sequence). J gave up 2 bases and V 6 bases, and 5 bases lay outside the gene matches. The CDR3 loop spans 14 amino acids. The CDR3 protein is CASSRSGSAYEQYF. The CDR3 DNA reads as TGTGCCAGTAGCCGTAGCGGGAGCGCCTACGAGCAGTACTTC.

The chain recombines TRBV9 with TRBJ2-2; TRBD2 might be the D (6 bases). The CDR3 totals 14 residues. CDR1 is SGDLS and CDR2 is YYNGEE in the germline V gene. Deletions cut 4 bases from V and 5 bases from J, with 12 bases between. CDR3 loop: CASSQYGTTGELFF. In nucleotides, the CDR3 is TGTGCCAGCAGCCAATACGGGACTACCGGGGAGCTGTTTTTT.

The chain links TRBV6-5 to TRBJ2-7, with a tentative D call TRBD1 (6 bases). V shed 3 bases and J shed 3 bases, with 12 bases lying between them. The CDR3 is 14 residues long. From germline, CDR1 is MNHEY and CDR2 SVGAGI. The CDR3 nucleotides read TGTGCCAGCAGTTATAGGGACACCTACTACGAGCAGTACTTC. Its translation is CASSYRDTYYEQYF.